This T cell receptor beta chain was observed in a study of cytomegalovirus exposure and HLA in healthy donors. Measured with immunoSEQ multiplex PCR; TCRdb has only the in-frame clones, and not every one. The sample contains about 150,000 clones, approximately 86% of which appear only once. This clone was seen a few times. Losses at the gene ends were 6 bases for V and 4 bases for J; bases not matched to a gene: 6. CDR3 length: 14 residues. Germline values: CDR1 MNHEY, CDR2 SVGAGI. The sequence was collected from a man between 18 and 35 years old in good health and CMV-seropositive. V is TRBV6-5 and J is TRBJ1-2; 9 positions match TRBD1. Sequencing was performed on PBMCs. The CDR3 DNA follows: TGTGCCAGCAGCATGGGACAGGGCGGCTATGGCTACACCTTC. Translating it yields CASSMGQGGYGYTF.